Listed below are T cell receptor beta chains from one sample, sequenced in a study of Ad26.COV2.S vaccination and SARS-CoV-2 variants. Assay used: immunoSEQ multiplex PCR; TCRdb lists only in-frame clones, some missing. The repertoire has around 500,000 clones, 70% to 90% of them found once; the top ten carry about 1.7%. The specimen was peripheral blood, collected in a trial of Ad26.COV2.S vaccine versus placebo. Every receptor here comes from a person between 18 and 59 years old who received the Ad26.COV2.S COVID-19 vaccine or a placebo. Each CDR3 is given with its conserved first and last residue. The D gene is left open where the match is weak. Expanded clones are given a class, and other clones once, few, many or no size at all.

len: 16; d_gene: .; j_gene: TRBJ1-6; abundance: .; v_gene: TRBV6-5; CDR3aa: CASSYTAGTNNSPLHF; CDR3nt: TGTGCCAGCAGTTACACAGCCGGGACGAATAATTCACCCCTCCACTTT
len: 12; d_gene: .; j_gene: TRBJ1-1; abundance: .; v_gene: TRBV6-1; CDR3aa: CASSERGHEAFF; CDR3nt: TGTGCCAGCAGTGAAAGGGGACATGAAGCTTTCTTT
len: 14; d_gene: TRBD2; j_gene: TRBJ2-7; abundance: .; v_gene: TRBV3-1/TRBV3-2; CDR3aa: CASSQVSGRDEQYF; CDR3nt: TGTGCCAGCAGCCAAGTTAGCGGGAGAGACGAGCAGTACTTC
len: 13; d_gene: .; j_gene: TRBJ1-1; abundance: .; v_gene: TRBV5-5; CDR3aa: CASSLGDGTEAFF; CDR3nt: TGTGCCAGCAGCTTGGGAGACGGGACTGAAGCTTTCTTT
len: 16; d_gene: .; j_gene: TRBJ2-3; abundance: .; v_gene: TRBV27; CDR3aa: CASRQLGDILTDTQYF; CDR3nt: TGTGCCAGCAGGCAACTTGGGGACATCCTCACAGATACGCAGTATTTT
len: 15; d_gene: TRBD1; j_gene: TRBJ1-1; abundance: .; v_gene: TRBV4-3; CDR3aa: CASSQDRGGDTEAFF; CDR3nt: TGCGCCAGCAGCCAGGACAGGGGAGGGGACACTGAAGCTTTCTTT
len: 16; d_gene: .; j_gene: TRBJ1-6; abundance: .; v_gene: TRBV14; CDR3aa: CASSQRGRFYNSPLHF; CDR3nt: TGTGCCAGCAGCCAACGGGGGCGCTTCTATAATTCACCCCTCCACTTT
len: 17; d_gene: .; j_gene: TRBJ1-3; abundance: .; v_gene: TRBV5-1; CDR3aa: CASSLKGTLGSGNTIYF; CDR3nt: TGCGCCAGCAGCTTGAAGGGGACGTTGGGCTCTGGAAACACCATATATTTT
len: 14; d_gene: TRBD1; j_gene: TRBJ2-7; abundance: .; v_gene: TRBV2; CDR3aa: CASRTGRRSYEQYF; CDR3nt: TGTGCCAGCAGGACAGGGAGAAGGTCCTACGAGCAGTACTTC
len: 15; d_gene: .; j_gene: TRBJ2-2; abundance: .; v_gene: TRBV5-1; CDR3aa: CASSLLGSNTGELFF; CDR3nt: TGCGCCAGCAGCTTGCTTGGGTCGAACACCGGGGAGCTGTTTTTT
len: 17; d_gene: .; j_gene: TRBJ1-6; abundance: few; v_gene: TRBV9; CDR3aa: CASSDDAKWGYNSPLHF; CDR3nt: TGTGCCAGCAGCGACGACGCTAAGTGGGGCTATAATTCACCCCTCCACTTT
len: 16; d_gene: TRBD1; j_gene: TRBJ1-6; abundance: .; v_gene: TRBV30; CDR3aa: CAWGGQGFTYNSPLHF; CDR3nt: TGTGCCTGGGGAGGACAGGGGTTCACCTATAATTCACCCCTCCACTTT
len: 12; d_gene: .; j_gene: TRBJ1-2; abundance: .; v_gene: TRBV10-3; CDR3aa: CAISVGPYGYTF; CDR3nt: TGTGCCATCAGTGTAGGGCCCTATGGCTACACCTTC
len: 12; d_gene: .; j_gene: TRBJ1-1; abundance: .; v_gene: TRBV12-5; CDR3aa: CASGLPGSEAFF; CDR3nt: TGTGCTAGTGGTTTGCCAGGGTCTGAAGCTTTCTTT
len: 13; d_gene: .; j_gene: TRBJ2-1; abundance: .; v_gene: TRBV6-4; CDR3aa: CASSANRDLEQFF; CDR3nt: TGTGCCAGCAGTGCCAACCGGGATCTTGAGCAGTTCTTC
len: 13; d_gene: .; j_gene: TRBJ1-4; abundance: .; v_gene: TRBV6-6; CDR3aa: CATIQSRSEKLFF; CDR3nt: TGTGCCACCATCCAGAGTCGCAGTGAAAAACTGTTTTTT
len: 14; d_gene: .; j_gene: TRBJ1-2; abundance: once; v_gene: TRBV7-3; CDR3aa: CASWRYSRQRGYTF; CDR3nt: TGTGCCAGCTGGAGATACAGCAGGCAGCGGGGCTACACCTTC
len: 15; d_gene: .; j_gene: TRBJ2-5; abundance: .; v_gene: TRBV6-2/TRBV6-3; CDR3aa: CASSYVNRRRQTQYF; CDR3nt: TGTGCCAGCAGTTACGTCAACCGGCGTCGGCAGACCCAGTACTTC
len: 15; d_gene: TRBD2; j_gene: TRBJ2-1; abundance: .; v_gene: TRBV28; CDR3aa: CASSFPGLAANEQFF; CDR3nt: TGTGCCAGCAGTTTTCCGGGACTAGCAGCTAATGAGCAGTTCTTC
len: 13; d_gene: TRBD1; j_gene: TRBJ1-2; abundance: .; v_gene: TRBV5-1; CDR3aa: CASSVGQGDGYTF; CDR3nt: TGCGCCAGCAGCGTCGGACAGGGCGATGGCTACACCTTC
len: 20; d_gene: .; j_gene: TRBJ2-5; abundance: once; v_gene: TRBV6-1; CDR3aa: CASSEMSWPRGPGDSETQYF; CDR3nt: TGTGCCAGCAGTGAAATGTCGTGGCCCCGAGGACCCGGAGACTCAGAGACCCAGTACTTC
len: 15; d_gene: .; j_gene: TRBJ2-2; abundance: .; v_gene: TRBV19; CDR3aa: CASSRGTENTGELFF; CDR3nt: TGTGCCAGTAGTAGGGGGACGGAGAACACCGGGGAGCTGTTTTTT
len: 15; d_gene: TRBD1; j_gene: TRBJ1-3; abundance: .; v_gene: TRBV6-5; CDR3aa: CASSEGAYSGNTIYF; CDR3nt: TGTGCCAGCTCCGAGGGGGCTTACTCTGGAAACACCATATATTTT
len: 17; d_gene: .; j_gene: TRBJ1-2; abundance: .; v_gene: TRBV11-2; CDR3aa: CASSQEGRGRRYYGYTF; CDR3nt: TGTGCCAGCAGTCAAGAGGGTAGGGGACGGCGATACTATGGCTACACCTTC
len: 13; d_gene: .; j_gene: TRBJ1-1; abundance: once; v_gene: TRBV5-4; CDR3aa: CASRPTVNTEAFF; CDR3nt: TGTGCCAGCAGACCGACGGTGAACACTGAAGCTTTCTTT
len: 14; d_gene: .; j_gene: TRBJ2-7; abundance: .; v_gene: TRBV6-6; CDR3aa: CASTLGTPIYEQYF; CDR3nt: TGTGCCAGCACCCTCGGGACACCGATTTACGAGCAGTACTTC
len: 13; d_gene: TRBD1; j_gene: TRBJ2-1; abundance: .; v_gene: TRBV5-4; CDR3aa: CASSLRTGDEQFF; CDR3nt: TGTGCCAGCAGCTTAAGGACAGGGGACGAGCAGTTCTTC
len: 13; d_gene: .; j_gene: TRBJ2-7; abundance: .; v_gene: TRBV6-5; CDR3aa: CASSQAFYYEQYF; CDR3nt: TGTGCCAGCAGTCAGGCCTTTTACTACGAGCAGTACTTC
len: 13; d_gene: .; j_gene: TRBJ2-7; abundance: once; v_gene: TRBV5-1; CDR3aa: CASSLTGLAEQYF; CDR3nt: TGCGCCAGCAGCTTGACAGGGCTGGCCGAGCAGTACTTC
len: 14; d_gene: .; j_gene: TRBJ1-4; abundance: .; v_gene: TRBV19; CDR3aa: CASSIGDHNEKLFF; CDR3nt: TGTGCCAGTAGTATCGGGGACCATAATGAAAAACTGTTTTTT
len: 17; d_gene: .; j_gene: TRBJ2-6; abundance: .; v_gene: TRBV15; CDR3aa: CATSRDPAGSGANVLTF; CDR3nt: TGTGCCACCAGCAGAGATCCTGCAGGCTCTGGGGCCAACGTCCTGACTTTC
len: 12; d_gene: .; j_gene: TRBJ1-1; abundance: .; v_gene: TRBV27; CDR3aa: CASSLLNGEAFF; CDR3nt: TGTGCCAGCAGTTTATTGAACGGTGAAGCTTTCTTT
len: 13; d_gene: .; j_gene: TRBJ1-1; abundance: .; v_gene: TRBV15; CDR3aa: CATSRRVDTEAFF; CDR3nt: TGTGCCACCAGCAGAAGGGTTGACACTGAAGCTTTCTTT
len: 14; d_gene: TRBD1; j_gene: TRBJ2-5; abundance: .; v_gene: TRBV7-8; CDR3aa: CASSTNRGRETQYF; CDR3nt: TGTGCCAGCAGCACTAACAGGGGGCGAGAGACCCAGTACTTC